The clone carrying this TCR beta chain has a handful of counts. Of the isolated RNA, all was reverse transcribed, and so the sequenced material was expressed TCRB transcripts. Each sample of naive, central memory or regulatory T cells had, on average, approximately 3.5 million reads. TCRdb keeps only in-frame clones here, not all; method: immunoSEQ multiplex PCR. The profile covers 810,000 or so clones, with about 17% appearing a single time and 0.023% taken by the ten largest. Per germline, CDR1 MNHNS and CDR2 SASEGT. The CDR3 consists of 15 residues. Trimming removed 6 bases from V and 3 bases from J, with 14 bases in between. These data are taken from a study of beta chain features in type 1 diabetes.

The clonotype originates from a woman younger than 35 in good health. Sequenced input: naive CD4+ T cells from blood. The rearrangement joins TRBV6-1 to TRBJ1-4, with D perhaps matching TRBD1 (6 bases). The CDR3 nucleotides read TGTGCCAGCAGCAAATCGGACAGCTCTAATGAAAAACTGTTTTTT. Its protein product is CASSKSDSSNEKLFF.